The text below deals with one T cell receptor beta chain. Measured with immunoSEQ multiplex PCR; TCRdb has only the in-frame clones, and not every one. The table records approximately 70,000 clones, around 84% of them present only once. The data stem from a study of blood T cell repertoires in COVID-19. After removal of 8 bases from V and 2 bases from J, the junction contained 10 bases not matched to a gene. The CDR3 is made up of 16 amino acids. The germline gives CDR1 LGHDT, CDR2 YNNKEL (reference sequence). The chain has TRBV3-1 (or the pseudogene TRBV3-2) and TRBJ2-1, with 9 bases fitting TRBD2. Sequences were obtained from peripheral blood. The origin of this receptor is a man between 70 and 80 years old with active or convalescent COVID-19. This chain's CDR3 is CASGWAGGDAYNEQFF. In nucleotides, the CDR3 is TGTGCCAGCGGATGGGCGGGAGGGGACGCCTACAATGAGCAGTTCTTC.